These 9 T cell receptor beta chains share one sample of origin, sequenced in a study of sequential checkpoint blockade in melanoma. TCRdb's table, derived via immunoSEQ multiplex PCR, lists solely in-frame clones and lacks some. The table shows more than 9,000 clones, with roughly 76% occurring only once. The treatment was: randomized to nivolumab then ipilimumab (arm A) or the reverse (arm B). The starting material was CD8+ T cells sorted from blood (inferred from file names), obtained from a patient given nivolumab and ipilimumab in sequence. All receptors come from a human donor with melanoma.

The gene calls are TRBV21-1 and TRBJ2-1; the D call of TRBD1 is as the table states it, not checked on the DNA. TRBV21-1 is flagged as a pseudogene. This CDR3 is built from 17 residues. The CDR3 DNA reads as TGTGCCAGCAGCAGGGGCCAACTGGACCCTCTGGACAATGAGCAGTTCTTC. Translation gives CASSRGQLDPLDNEQFF.

The chain links TRBV29-1 to TRBJ2-3; D possibly corresponds to TRBD2 (7 bases). This CDR3 is built from 15 residues. CDR1 and CDR2 (germline): SQVTM, ANQGSEA. Trimming took off 7 bases at V and 1 base at J, with 18 bases between the two ends. In DNA, the CDR3 is TGCAGCGGGGGACCCACAGGGAGGGGCACAGATACGCAGTATTTT. Protein product: CSGGPTGRGTDTQYF.

By sample share, this clone is medium-sized. The gene calls are TRBV11-2 and TRBJ2-1; D is perhaps TRBD2 (6 bases). Germline V gene lookup returns CDR1 SGHAT and CDR2 FQNNGV. The CDR3 totals 14 residues. Trimming left V 1 base short and J 6 bases short, with 10 bases between. The CDR3 reads CASSLALASNEQFF. The CDR3 DNA reads as TGTGCCAGCAGCTTAGCCCTAGCGTCCAATGAGCAGTTCTTC.

The CDR3 protein is CASSQDGRPGGTQYF. Written as DNA, the CDR3 is TGCGCCAGCAGCCAAGACGGCAGGCCTGGAGGGACCCAGTACTTC. V usage is TRBV4-1 and J usage is TRBJ2-5; tentative D call: TRBD2 (5 bases). V lost 0 bases, J lost 7 bases, and 15 bases lay in between. Germline-derived CDR1 and CDR2 are MGHRA and YSYEKL. There are 15 residues in the CDR3.

There are a few counts of this clone. The rearrangement uses TRBV16 and TRBJ1-2, with D unclear. The CDR3 length is 12 residues. Trimming pared 0 bases from V and 7 bases from J, leaving 6 bases between. Looked up from germline, CDR1 is KGHSY and CDR2 is FQNENV. In DNA, the CDR3 is TGTGCCAGCAGCCAATCGGGCCGTGGCTACACCTTC. This sequence encodes CASSQSGRGYTF.

The rearrangement joins TRBV2 to TRBJ2-1; 7 bases map to TRBD2. V was clipped by 6 bases and J by 8 bases; unmatched bases: 7. Germline V gene lookup returns CDR1 SNHLY and CDR2 FYNNEI. CDR3 length: 13 residues. The DNA of the CDR3 is TGTGCCAGCAGGGCGACTAGCTATCATGAGCAGTTCTTC. Its translation: CASRATSYHEQFF.

The V call is TRBV29-1, the J call TRBJ1-2; D is undetermined. Germline-derived CDR1 and CDR2 are SQVTM and ANQGSEA. V was clipped by 0 bases and J by 8 bases, with 10 bases between them. The CDR3 totals 12 residues. CDR3 region: CSVEERWYGYTF. The CDR3 DNA is TGCAGCGTTGAAGAGCGTTGGTACGGCTACACCTTC. Variable domain in full (rest from reference TRBV29-1 and TRBJ1-2): SAVISQKPSRDICQRGTSLTIQCQVDSQVTMMFWYRQQPGQSLTLIATANQGSEATYESGFVIDKFPISRPNLTFSTLTVSNMSPEDSSIYLCSVEERWYGYTFGSGTRLTVV.

V and J are TRBV27 and TRBJ2-7; 10 bases line up with TRBD2. The CDR3 covers 15 residues. With 5 bases clipped from V and 2 bases from J, the junction kept 6 bases outside the gene matches. Germline CDR1 is MNHEY and CDR2 is SMNVEV (reference sequence). CDR3 sequence (DNA): TGTGCCAGCAGTCCTTGGACTAGCGGCCCCTACGAGCAGTACTTC. This translates into CASSPWTSGPYEQYF.

The chain employs TRBV27 and TRBJ2-7; no definite D call. CDR1 is MNHEY and CDR2 is SMNVEV in the germline V gene (reference sequence). The CDR3 has 14 residues. V was cut by 7 bases and J by 2 bases, with 15 bases left in between. CDR3 in amino acids: CASNEGGPAYEQYF. CDR3 DNA sequence: TGTGCCAGCAACGAAGGCGGTCCCGCCTACGAGCAGTACTTC.